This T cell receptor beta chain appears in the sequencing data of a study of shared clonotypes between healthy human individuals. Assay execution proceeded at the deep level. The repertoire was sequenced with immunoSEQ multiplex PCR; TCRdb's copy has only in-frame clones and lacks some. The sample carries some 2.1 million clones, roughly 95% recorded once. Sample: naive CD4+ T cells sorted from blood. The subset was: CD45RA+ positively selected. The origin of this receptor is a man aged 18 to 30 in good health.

CDR3: CASSPRGQGPPYEQYF. CDR3 in DNA: TGTGCCAGCAGCCCCCGGGGACAGGGGCCGCCCTACGAGCAGTACTTC. This chain uses TRBV7-9 with TRBJ2-7, with 10 bases lining up with TRBD1. Trimming at V came to 5 bases and at J to 2 bases, leaving 9 bases not matched to a gene. This CDR3 has 16 amino acids. The germline CDR1 and CDR2 sequences are SEHNR and FQNEAQ (reference sequence).